This TCR beta chain was found in a study of T cell repertoires in cytomegalovirus infection. Study overall: Through public TCR beta signatures, both CMV infection and matching HLA type were indicated. Study findings and constraints: Cumulative public TCR beta family frequency identified carriers of CMV plus the relevant HLA. HLA-C-restricted CMV clonotypes gave the most frequent clonotype in two of eight donors.

V dropped 7 bases and J dropped 0 bases, with 13 bases sitting between them. This CDR3 region has 15 residues. Regarding this clonotype: Its specificity is not known.

TCRdb ran MiXCR on the reads and lists one entry per CDR3 protein. This sample has about 680,000 distinct CDR3 sequences, with 20% to 25% found just once. Sequencing was performed on CD8+ T cells from PBMCs. The genes are TRBV12-3 or TRBV12-4 and TRBJ2-1; D tentatively reads TRBD1 or TRBD2 (6 bases each). This clonotype originated in a human donor in good health (CMV status not recorded). Some clones in this sample may be carry-over from other donors' samples. The CDR3 nucleotides read TGTGCCAGCACGAAGGGGGGCAACTCCTACAATGAGCAGTTCTTC. Amino acids: CASTKGGNSYNEQFF.